The clone carrying this TCR beta chain was seen many times. Between the trimmed V and J ends, which lost 10 bases and 5 bases, there was a span of 29 bases. CDR3 length: 17 residues. Germline CDR1 and CDR2: SNHLY and FYNNEI. The data were taken from a study of blood T cell repertoires in COVID-19. Study background: T cells, B-cell-depleted T cells, or PBMCs supplied cDNA or gDNA.

The repertoire was sequenced with immunoSEQ multiplex PCR; TCRdb's copy has only in-frame clones and lacks some. The sample has more than 300,000 clones, about 90% seen once. This TCR was recovered from a woman between 50 and 59 years old with COVID-19, enrolled during active disease. The chain joins TRBV2 to TRBJ2-5, with D perhaps matching TRBD1 (6 bases). Sequencing input: peripheral blood. CDR3 sequence reads: CANGPPLGYAQGETQYF. The CDR3 DNA reads as TGTGCCAACGGACCCCCGTTAGGGTACGCGCAGGGGGAGACCCAGTACTTC. Looking up the rest from reference TRBV2 and TRBJ2-5 gives the full variable domain: EPEVTQTPSHQVTQMGQEVILRCVPISNHLYFYWYRQILGQKVEFLVSFYNNEISEKSEIFDDQFSVERPDGSNFTLKIRSTKLEDSAMYFCANGPPLGYAQGETQYFGPGTRLLVL.